This paragraph reports one TCR beta chain. In the PCR, 60 Vbeta and 13 Jbeta primers were used. Sequencing used immunoSEQ multiplex PCR; TCRdb keeps in-frame clones, though not all of them. Recorded here are 20,000 to 25,000 clones; the top ten clones represent 22%. CDR3 length: 14 residues. Trimming removed 2 bases at V and 4 bases at J, with 11 bases between. Germline loops: CDR1 KGHSH, CDR2 LQKENI. These data are taken from a study of cytomegalovirus exposure and HLA in healthy donors. The gene calls are TRBV18 and TRBJ1-2, with a tentative D call TRBD1 (5 bases). This receptor was obtained from a man between 60 and 70 years old in good health and CMV-seropositive. Sample: PBMCs. The CDR3 DNA sequence: TGTGCCAGCTCACCAACCCCCAGGGCCTATGGCTACACCTTC. It yields the protein CASSPTPRAYGYTF.